A single sample gave rise to the 32 T cell receptor beta chains below, sequenced in a study of T cell responses to AZD1222 COVID-19 vaccine. Profiling relied on immunoSEQ multiplex PCR, and the TCRdb table lists in-frame clones only, not all of them. The repertoire holds 95,000 to 150,000 clones, about 90% seen once, with 7% to 8.5% in the top ten. Sequencing was performed on peripheral blood, taken on day 0 of AZD1222 vaccination. The source of these receptors is an adult in good health.

The genes are TRBV19 and TRBJ1-5; no reliable D call. Germline values: CDR1 LNHDA, CDR2 SQIVND (reference sequence). The CDR3 consists of 15 residues. V was trimmed by 5 bases and J by 4 bases, leaving 15 bases between them. The CDR3 nucleotides read TGTGCCAGTAGTCCTTGGGTCCCACGAAATCAGCCCCAGCATTTT. Protein: CASSPWVPRNQPQHF. Filled out from reference TRBV19 and TRBJ1-5, the complete variable domain reads DGGITQSPKYLFRKEGQNVTLSCEQNLNHDAMYWYRQDPGQGLRLIYYSQIVNDFQKGDIAEGYSVSREKKESFPLTVTSAQKNPTAFYLCASSPWVPRNQPQHFGDGTRLSIL.

Only one count was recorded for this clone. The genes are TRBV19 and TRBJ2-7; D gene uncertain. The ends were cut back, 6 bases at V and 1 base at J, with 13 bases in the middle. The germline V gene encodes CDR1 LNHDA and CDR2 SQIVND (reference sequence). The CDR3 runs to 14 residues. CDR3 region: CASRSPYDSYEQYF. DNA of the CDR3: TGTGCCAGTAGGAGCCCCTATGATTCCTACGAGCAGTACTTC.

This clone was observed a single time. V is TRBV11-2 and J is TRBJ1-4; D might be TRBD1 (5 bases). Germline CDR1 SGHAT, CDR2 FQNNGV. The ends were cut back, 5 bases at V and 0 bases at J, with 16 bases in the middle. This CDR3 has 17 residues. This CDR3 is CASSTRARASTNEKLFF. The DNA for the CDR3 is TGTGCCAGCAGCACCCGCGCCAGGGCCTCAACTAATGAAAAACTGTTTTTT.

This clone was observed a single time. The rearrangement links TRBV18 to TRBJ2-1, with D possibly TRBD1 on 6 matching bases. The CDR3 length is 18 residues. The V gene lost 2 bases and the J gene lost 2 bases, with 19 bases spanning the gap. The germline V gene encodes CDR1 KGHSH and CDR2 LQKENI. CDR3 loop: CASSPYDLGTGTYNEQFF. As DNA, the CDR3 is TGTGCCAGCTCACCATACGACCTCGGAACAGGGACCTACAATGAGCAGTTCTTC.

The chain employs TRBV20-1 and TRBJ2-3; 9 bases fit TRBD2. The CDR3 loop spans 14 amino acids. Trimming removed 3 bases from V and 4 bases from J; junction bases left unmatched: 5. Germline values: CDR1 DFQATT, CDR2 SNEGSKA (reference sequence). CDR3 DNA: TGCAGTGCTAGTGAGCGGGGGGACTCAGATACGCAGTATTTT. Translating gives CSASERGDSDTQYF.

The J gene is TRBJ1-2, the V gene TRBV5-8; 8 positions agree with TRBD1. The CDR3 runs to 14 residues. In germline, CDR1 is SGHTS, CDR2 YDEGEE. The junction had 4 bases not matched to a gene; V was cut back by 0 bases and J by 6 bases. The CDR3 DNA is TGTGCCAGCAGCTTGGCCCGGACAGGGAATGGCTACACCTTC. Its protein is CASSLARTGNGYTF.

The genes are TRBV19 and TRBJ1-6; D gene uncertain. V gave up 7 bases and J gave up 4 bases, with 11 bases separating them. This CDR3 is 14 amino acids long. In germline, CDR1 is LNHDA, CDR2 SQIVND (reference sequence). As DNA, the CDR3 is TGTGCCAGTACCACGGGAGGGTATAATTCACCCCTCCACTTT. It codes for CASTTGGYNSPLHF. Drawing the rest from reference TRBV19 and TRBJ1-6, the complete variable domain is DGGITQSPKYLFRKEGQNVTLSCEQNLNHDAMYWYRQDPGQGLRLIYYSQIVNDFQKGDIAEGYSVSREKKESFPLTVTSAQKNPTAFYLCASTTGGYNSPLHFGNGTRLTVT.

V is TRBV2 and J is TRBJ2-1, with D maybe TRBD1 (5 bases). There are 15 residues in the CDR3. Between the trimmed V and J ends, which lost 8 bases and 4 bases, there was a span of 18 bases. In germline, CDR1 is SNHLY, CDR2 FYNNEI. The CDR3 loop is CASSSGQGAYNEQFF. Here the CDR3 DNA reads TGTGCCAGCTCGTCAGGGCAGGGCGCATACAATGAGCAGTTCTTC. Using reference TRBV2 and TRBJ2-1 for the parts outside the CDR3, the full variable domain is EPEVTQTPSHQVTQMGQEVILRCVPISNHLYFYWYRQILGQKVEFLVSFYNNEISEKSEIFDDQFSVERPDGSNFTLKIRSTKLEDSAMYFCASSSGQGAYNEQFFGPGTRLTVL.

This sequence joins TRBV29-1 and TRBJ2-1; either TRBD1 or TRBD2 may fit D (5 bases each). The CDR3 extends over 14 amino acids. V lost 1 base and J lost 0, with 7 bases in between. The germline gives CDR1 SQVTM, CDR2 ANQGSEA. CDR3 sequence (DNA): TGCAGCGTTGAAGGGGGGAACTCCTACAATGAGCAGTTCTTC. The encoded protein is CSVEGGNSYNEQFF.

This chain joins TRBV5-1 and TRBJ1-2; D is uncertain. Germline values: CDR1 SGHRS, CDR2 YFSETQ. With 0 bases removed from V and 4 bases from J, the gap between germline ends came to 7 bases. This CDR3 is built from 13 residues. DNA for the CDR3: TGCGCCAGCAGCTTGGAAGGACCCTATGGCTACACCTTC. Amino acid sequence: CASSLEGPYGYTF.

The chain links TRBV5-1 to TRBJ1-1; 9 bases map to TRBD1. The ends lost 0 bases at V and 6 bases at J; junction bases unmatched: 9. The germline V gene encodes CDR1 SGHRS and CDR2 YFSETQ. This CDR3 is 16 amino acids long. The CDR3 region is CASSLGTGGGSAEAFF. The CDR3 nucleotides are TGCGCCAGCAGCTTGGGCACAGGGGGCGGGTCCGCTGAAGCTTTCTTT.

The chain recombines TRBV4-2 with TRBJ2-4, with 7 bases fitting TRBD1. From germline, CDR1 is LGHNA and CDR2 YNFKEQ. This CDR3 region has 15 residues. V lost 3 bases to trimming and J lost 10 bases; unmatched junction nucleotides: 12. The DNA of the CDR3 is TGTGCCAGCAGCCAGACAGGGACAGCTGGCCAGATTCAGTACTTC. It yields the protein CASSQTGTAGQIQYF.

The chain is built from TRBV6-5 and TRBJ2-5; 10 bases match TRBD2. CDR1 is MNHEY and CDR2 is SVGAGI in the germline V gene. The CDR3 covers 14 residues. V gave up 7 bases and J gave up 7 bases; unmatched junction bases: 9. CDR3 loop: CASTQGLAIGTQYF. In DNA, the CDR3 is TGTGCCAGCACCCAGGGACTAGCGATCGGGACCCAGTACTTC.

This chain links TRBV11-3 with TRBJ1-1; 12 bases line up with TRBD1. Germline assignment: CDR1 SGHNT and CDR2 YENEEA. The CDR3 has 15 residues. J lost 5 bases, V lost 3 bases, and 4 bases had no gene match. This CDR3 reads CASSLGQGAKTEAFF. In DNA form, the CDR3 reads TGTGCCAGCAGCTTGGGACAGGGGGCAAAGACTGAAGCTTTCTTT.

This chain connects TRBV4-1 to TRBJ1-5; TRBD1 might be the D (5 bases). The CDR3 contains 17 residues. Trimming stripped 4 bases from V and 1 base from J, with 17 bases between. Germline CDR1 MGHRA, CDR2 YSYEKL. The CDR3 reads CASSPRVIDPSNQPQHF. CDR3 DNA sequence: TGCGCCAGCAGCCCCAGGGTGATAGACCCGAGCAATCAGCCCCAGCATTTT.

This chain links TRBV7-3 with TRBJ2-1; either TRBD1 or TRBD2 may fit D (6 bases each). V was clipped by 0 bases and J by 1 base, with 13 bases between them. The CDR3 is made up of 17 amino acids. Germline CDR1 reads SGHTA; CDR2 reads FQGTGA. This chain's CDR3 is CASSLTLVGGSYNEQFF. Here the CDR3 DNA reads TGTGCCAGCAGCTTAACGTTAGTAGGGGGGTCCTACAATGAGCAGTTCTTC.

The chain uses TRBV5-8 and TRBJ2-7, with D unresolved. This CDR3 contains 11 residues. V gave up 4 bases and J gave up 4 bases, with 6 bases separating them. In germline, CDR1 is SGHTS, CDR2 YDEGEE. The CDR3 bases are TGTGCCAGCAGCCGTTTATACGAGCAGTACTTC. Translating gives CASSRLYEQYF. Combining the CDR3 with reference TRBV5-8 and TRBJ2-7 gives the whole variable domain EAGVTQSPTHLIKTRGQQATLRCSPISGHTSVYWYQQALGLGLQFLLWYDEGEERNRGNFPPRFSGRQFPNYSSELNVNALELEDSALYLCASSRLYEQYFGPGTRLTVT.

The CDR3 here is CSASLSEQYF. The DNA of the CDR3 is TGCAGTGCTAGTCTATCAGAGCAGTACTTC. This chain links TRBV20-1 with TRBJ2-7; D is undetermined. The CDR3 runs 10 residues. V was pared by 3 bases and J by 7 bases, with 7 bases between. CDR1 is DFQATT, CDR2 SNEGSKA, per germline (reference sequence).

The chain has TRBV18 and TRBJ2-3; unclear D gene. Deletions cut 3 bases from V and 5 bases from J, with 3 bases between. CDR1 is KGHSH and CDR2 is LQKENI in the germline V gene. This CDR3 region has 11 residues. The CDR3 sequence: CASSPGDTQYF. The DNA of the CDR3 is TGTGCCAGCTCACCTGGAGATACGCAGTATTTT.

The chain links TRBV11-3 to TRBJ2-1; 8 nucleotides line up with TRBD1. Germline assignment: CDR1 SGHNT and CDR2 YENEEA. Unmatched junction bases numbered 14, after V lost 9 bases and J lost 10 bases. The CDR3 extends over 14 amino acids. CDR3 sequence (DNA): TGTGCCAGTGCCCCTGGCAGGGGGCCTTGGGAGCAGTTCTTC. Its protein product is CASAPGRGPWEQFF.

This rearrangement joins TRBV7-8 to TRBJ2-3, with D possibly matching TRBD2 (7 bases). The V and J ends lost 5 bases and 0 bases respectively, with 15 bases between them. The CDR3 extends over 16 amino acids. CDR1 and CDR2 from the germline V gene are SGHVS and FQNEAQ. CDR3 in DNA: TGTGCCAGCAGCCCGGGGAGGGGGGCGAGCACAGATACGCAGTATTTT. This gives the protein CASSPGRGASTDTQYF.

The rearrangement uses TRBV27 and TRBJ2-7, with 7 bases that match TRBD2. V gave up 6 bases and J gave up 2 bases; unmatched junction bases: 4. Looked up from germline, CDR1 is MNHEY and CDR2 is SMNVEV (reference sequence). The CDR3 length is 13 residues. CDR3 bases: TGTGCCAGCAGAAAAGCGGGAACCTACGAGCAGTACTTC. This encodes CASRKAGTYEQYF.

To note about this clone: This sample includes further DNA sequences coding for the same CDR3. This chain joins TRBV28 and TRBJ2-2, with D possibly TRBD2 on 6 matching bases. Germline V gene lookup returns CDR1 MDHEN and CDR2 SYDVKM. This CDR3 spans 14 amino acids. The V end lost 6 bases, the J end lost 4 bases, and 12 bases lay between the germline ends. The CDR3 reads CASRPLARTGELFF. The CDR3 DNA reads as TGTGCCAGCAGACCTCTAGCGCGCACCGGGGAGCTGTTTTTT.

V usage is TRBV18 and J usage is TRBJ1-1; D is unclear. The germline CDR1 and CDR2 sequences are KGHSH and LQKENI. The CDR3 is made up of 15 amino acids. Trimming removed 3 bases at V and 0 bases at J, with 11 bases between. CDR3 loop: CASSPKGTVNTEAFF. DNA for the CDR3: TGTGCCAGCTCACCGAAGGGTACTGTGAACACTGAAGCTTTCTTT.

The chain uses TRBV29-1 and TRBJ2-7; perhaps TRBD2 as D (6 bases). Germline V gene lookup returns CDR1 SQVTM and CDR2 ANQGSEA. Deletions cut 4 bases from V and 3 bases from J, with 16 bases between. This CDR3 contains 14 residues. Here the CDR3 reads CSVVPGDWNYEQYF. In DNA, the CDR3 is TGCAGCGTTGTACCGGGGGATTGGAACTACGAGCAGTACTTC.

This clone has just one count. The chain couples TRBV15 to TRBJ1-2; 9 nucleotides align to TRBD1. V shed 7 bases and J 7 bases; nucleotides not matched to a gene: 4. This CDR3 comprises 12 residues. Germline loops: CDR1 LNHNV, CDR2 YYDKDF (reference sequence). The CDR3 DNA reads as TGTGCCACCACTCGGGACAGGGCTGGCTACACCTTC. It encodes CATTRDRAGYTF.

Only a few counts were recorded for this clone. V gene TRBV19 combines with J gene TRBJ1-5; D is unclear. Trimming stripped 5 bases from V and 4 bases from J, with 9 bases between. There are 13 residues in the CDR3. Germline V gene lookup returns CDR1 LNHDA and CDR2 SQIVND (reference sequence). This CDR3 reads CASSWVANQPQHF. CDR3 DNA: TGTGCCAGTAGTTGGGTGGCGAATCAGCCCCAGCATTTT.

V and J are TRBV2 and TRBJ1-5, with D maybe TRBD1 (5 bases). Germline V gene data show CDR1 as SNHLY and CDR2 as FYNNEI. V lost 8 bases to trimming and J lost 3 bases, with 17 bases between them. The CDR3 is 15 residues long. In DNA, the CDR3 is TGTGCCAGCTCGGGGCAGGGCTCCTTCAATCAGCCCCAGCATTTT. Translation gives CASSGQGSFNQPQHF.

This chain connects TRBV7-9 to TRBJ1-5; no definite D call. The CDR3 has 12 amino acids. Germline V gene sequence: CDR1 SEHNR, CDR2 FQNEAQ (reference sequence). V lost 5 bases, J lost 4 bases, and 6 bases lay in between. The CDR3 nucleotides are TGTGCCAGCAGCGAAAGGAATCAGCCCCAGCATTTT. It translates to CASSERNQPQHF.

The CDR3 DNA reads TGTGCCACCAGCGGGGGAGGCAGGTCCTACGAGCAGTACTTC. Protein: CATSGGGRSYEQYF. The chain links TRBV15 to TRBJ2-7, with D possibly TRBD2 on 6 matching bases. Per the germline V gene, CDR1 is LNHNV and CDR2 is YYDKDF (reference sequence). V lost 5 bases, J lost 1 base, and 12 bases lay in between. This CDR3 comprises 14 residues. Full variable domain (remainder filled in from reference TRBV15 and TRBJ2-7): DAMVIQNPRYQVTQFGKPVTLSCSQTLNHNVMYWYQQKSSQAPKLLFHYYDKDFNNEADTPDNFQSRRPNTSFCFLDIRSPGLGDTAMYLCATSGGGRSYEQYFGPGTRLTVT.

V gene TRBV7-2 combines with J gene TRBJ2-1, with D unclear. The CDR3 runs to 14 residues. The germline V and J ends were trimmed by 5 bases and 2 bases, with 10 bases remaining between them. Germline V lookup: CDR1 SGHTA, CDR2 FQGNSA. In DNA, the CDR3 is TGTGCCAGCAGCCGTCAGGCCGCCTACAATGAGCAGTTCTTC. Translating gives CASSRQAAYNEQFF.

The CDR3 nucleotides are TGTGCCAGCAGCCAAGTGCAGGGTCATAATTCACCCCTCCACTTT. Encoded protein: CASSQVQGHNSPLHF. The chain joins TRBV14 to TRBJ1-6; D might be TRBD1 (5 bases). The CDR3 sequence is 15 residues long. Germline V gives CDR1 SGHDN, CDR2 FVKESK. V was clipped by 1 base and J by 5 bases, with 9 bases between them.